Presented here are 3 T cell receptor beta chains from one specimen sequenced in a study of cytomegalovirus exposure and HLA in healthy donors. Profiling relied on immunoSEQ multiplex PCR, and the TCRdb table lists in-frame clones only, not all of them. The sample carries 80,000 to 100,000 clones, roughly 87% recorded once. The sample consisted of PBMCs. The receptors here all came from a woman in her twenties or thirties in good health and CMV-seronegative.

The chain couples TRBV27 to TRBJ1-4; D gene unclear. The germline V and J ends were trimmed by 3 bases and 8 bases, with 10 bases remaining between them. Germline V lookup: CDR1 MNHEY, CDR2 SMNVEV (reference sequence). This CDR3 region has 13 residues. The CDR3 protein is CASSFRWSEKLFF. The CDR3 coding sequence is TGTGCCAGCAGTTTTAGGTGGAGCGAAAAACTGTTTTTT.

This chain connects TRBV28 to TRBJ1-4, with 7 bases that match TRBD1. The CDR3 has 14 residues. V trimming: 5 bases; J trimming: 4 bases; junction bases outside the gene matches: 4. Germline V gene data show CDR1 as MDHEN and CDR2 as SYDVKM. CDR3 residues: CASSMQGDNEKLFF. The DNA for the CDR3 is TGTGCCAGCAGTATGCAGGGGGATAATGAAAAACTGTTTTTT.

This chain links TRBV9 with TRBJ1-1; tentative D call: TRBD1 (5 bases). Per germline, CDR1 SGDLS and CDR2 YYNGEE. The CDR3 has 12 residues. V shed 2 bases and J shed 6 bases, with 8 bases lying between them. This chain's CDR3 is CASSVGPSEAFF. The CDR3 DNA is TGTGCCAGCAGCGTGGGGCCGTCTGAAGCTTTCTTT.